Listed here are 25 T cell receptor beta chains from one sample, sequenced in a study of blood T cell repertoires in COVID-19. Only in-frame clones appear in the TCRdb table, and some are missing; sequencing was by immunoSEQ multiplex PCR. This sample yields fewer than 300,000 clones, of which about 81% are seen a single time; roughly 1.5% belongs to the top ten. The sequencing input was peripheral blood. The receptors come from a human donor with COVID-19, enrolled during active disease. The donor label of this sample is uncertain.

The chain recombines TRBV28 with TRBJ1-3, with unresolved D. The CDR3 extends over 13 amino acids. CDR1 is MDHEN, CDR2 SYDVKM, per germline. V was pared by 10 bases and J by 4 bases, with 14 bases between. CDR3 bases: TGTGCCACCGGCAGGAGGTCGGGAAACACCATATATTTT. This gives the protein CATGRRSGNTIYF.

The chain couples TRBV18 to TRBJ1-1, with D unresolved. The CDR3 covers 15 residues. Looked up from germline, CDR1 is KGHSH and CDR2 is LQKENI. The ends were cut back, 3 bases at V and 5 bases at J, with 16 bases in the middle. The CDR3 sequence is CASSPTFGEWTEAFF. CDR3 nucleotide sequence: TGTGCCAGCTCACCGACGTTTGGGGAGTGGACTGAAGCTTTCTTT.

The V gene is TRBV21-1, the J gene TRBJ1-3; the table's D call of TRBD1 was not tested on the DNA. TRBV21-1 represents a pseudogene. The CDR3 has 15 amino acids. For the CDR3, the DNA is TGTGCCAGCAGCAAAGGGACAGTCTCTGGAAACACCATATATTTT. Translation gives CASSKGTVSGNTIYF.

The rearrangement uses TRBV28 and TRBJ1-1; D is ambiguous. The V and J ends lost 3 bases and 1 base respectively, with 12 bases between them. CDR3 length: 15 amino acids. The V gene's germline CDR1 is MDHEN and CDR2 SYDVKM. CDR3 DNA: TGTGCCAGCAGTTTGCCGAGCGTATGGAACACTGAAGCTTTCTTT. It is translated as CASSLPSVWNTEAFF.

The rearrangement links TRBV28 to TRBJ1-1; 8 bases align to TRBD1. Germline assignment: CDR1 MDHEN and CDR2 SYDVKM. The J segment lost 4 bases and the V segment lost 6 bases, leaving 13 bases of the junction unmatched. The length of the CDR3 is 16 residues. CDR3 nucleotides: TGTGCCAGCAGGAGTCGCGCCAATACAGGGGGCACTGAAGCTTTCTTT. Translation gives CASRSRANTGGTEAFF.

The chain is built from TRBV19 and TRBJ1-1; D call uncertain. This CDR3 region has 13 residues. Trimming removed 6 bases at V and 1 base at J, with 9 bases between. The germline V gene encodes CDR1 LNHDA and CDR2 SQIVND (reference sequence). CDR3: CASSTTRNTEAFF. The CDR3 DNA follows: TGTGCCAGTAGCACTACAAGGAACACTGAAGCTTTCTTT.

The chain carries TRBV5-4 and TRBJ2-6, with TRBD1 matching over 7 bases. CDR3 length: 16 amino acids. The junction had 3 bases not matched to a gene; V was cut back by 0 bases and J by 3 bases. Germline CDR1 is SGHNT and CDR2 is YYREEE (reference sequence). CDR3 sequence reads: CASSLEGAHGANVLTF. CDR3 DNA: TGTGCCAGCAGCTTGGAGGGGGCGCATGGGGCCAACGTCCTGACTTTC. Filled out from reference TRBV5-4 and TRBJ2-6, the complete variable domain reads ETGVTQSPTHLIKTRGQQVTLRCSSQSGHNTVSWYQQALGQGPQFIFQYYREEENGRGNFPPRFSGLQFPNYSSELNVNALELDDSALYLCASSLEGAHGANVLTFGAGSRLTVL.

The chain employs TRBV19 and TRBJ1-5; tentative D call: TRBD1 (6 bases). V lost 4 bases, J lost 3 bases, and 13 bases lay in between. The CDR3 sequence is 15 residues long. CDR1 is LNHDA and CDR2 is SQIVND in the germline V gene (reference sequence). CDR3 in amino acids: CASSTAGTPNQPQHF. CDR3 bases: TGTGCCAGTAGTACCGCCGGGACACCCAATCAGCCCCAGCATTTT.

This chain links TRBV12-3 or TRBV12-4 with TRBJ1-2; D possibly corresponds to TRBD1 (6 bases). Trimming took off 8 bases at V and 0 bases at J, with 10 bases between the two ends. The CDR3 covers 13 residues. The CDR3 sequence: CASGQTSNYGYTF. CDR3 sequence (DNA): TGTGCCAGCGGACAGACATCTAACTATGGCTACACCTTC.

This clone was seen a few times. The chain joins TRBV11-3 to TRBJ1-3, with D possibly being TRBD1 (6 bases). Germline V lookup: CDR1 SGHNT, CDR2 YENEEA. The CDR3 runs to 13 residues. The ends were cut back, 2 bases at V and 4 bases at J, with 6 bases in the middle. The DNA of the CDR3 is TGTGCCAGCAGCTTAACAGGGGGAAACACCATATATTTT. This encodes CASSLTGGNTIYF.

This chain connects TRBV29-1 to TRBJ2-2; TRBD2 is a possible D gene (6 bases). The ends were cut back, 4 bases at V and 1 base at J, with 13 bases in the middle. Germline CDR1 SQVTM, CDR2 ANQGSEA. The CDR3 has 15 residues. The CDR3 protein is CSVAPGGVNTGELFF. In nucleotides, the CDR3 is TGCAGCGTTGCACCCGGAGGGGTGAACACCGGGGAGCTGTTTTTT.

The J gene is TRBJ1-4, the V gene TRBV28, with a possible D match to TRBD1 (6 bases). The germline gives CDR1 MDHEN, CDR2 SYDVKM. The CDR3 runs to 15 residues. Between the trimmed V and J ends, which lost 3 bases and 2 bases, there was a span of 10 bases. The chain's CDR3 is CASSFRTATNEKLFF. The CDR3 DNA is TGTGCCAGCAGTTTTAGGACAGCCACTAATGAAAAACTGTTTTTT.

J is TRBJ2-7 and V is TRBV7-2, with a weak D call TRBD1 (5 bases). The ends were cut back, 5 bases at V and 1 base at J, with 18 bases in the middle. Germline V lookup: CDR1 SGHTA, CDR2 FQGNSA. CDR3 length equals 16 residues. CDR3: CASSPTRVGQSYEQYF. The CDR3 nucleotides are TGTGCCAGCAGCCCGACCCGGGTGGGGCAGTCCTACGAGCAGTACTTC.

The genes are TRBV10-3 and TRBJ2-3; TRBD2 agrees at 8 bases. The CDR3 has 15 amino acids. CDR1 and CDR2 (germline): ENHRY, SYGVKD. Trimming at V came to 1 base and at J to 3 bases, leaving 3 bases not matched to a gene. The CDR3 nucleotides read TGTGCCATCAGTGAGTTCAGCGGGGGAACAGATACGCAGTATTTT. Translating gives CAISEFSGGTDTQYF.

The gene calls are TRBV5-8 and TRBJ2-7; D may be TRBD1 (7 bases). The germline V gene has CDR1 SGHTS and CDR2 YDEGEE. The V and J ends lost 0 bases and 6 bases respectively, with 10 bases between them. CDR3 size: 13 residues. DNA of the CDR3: TGTGCCAGCAGCTTGGACAGGGGAGGCGAGCAGTACTTC. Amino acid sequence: CASSLDRGGEQYF.

The CDR3 DNA reads as TGTGCCAGTAGTGCCGGGACTGGGGAGACCCAGTACTTC. This codes for CASSAGTGETQYF. The chain links TRBV19 to TRBJ2-5; D possibly corresponds to TRBD2 (6 bases). CDR3 length: 13 amino acids. Trimming cost V 5 bases and J 5 bases, with 12 bases left between them. The V gene's germline CDR1 is LNHDA and CDR2 SQIVND (reference sequence).

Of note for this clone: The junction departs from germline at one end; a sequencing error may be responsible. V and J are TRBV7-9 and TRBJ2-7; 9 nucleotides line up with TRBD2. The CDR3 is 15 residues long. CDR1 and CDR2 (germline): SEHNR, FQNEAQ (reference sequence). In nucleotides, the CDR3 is TGTGCCAGCAGCTTTGGAGCGGGAGGCTCCCACGAGCAGTACTTC. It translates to CASSFGAGGSHEQYF. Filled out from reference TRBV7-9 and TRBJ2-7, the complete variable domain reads DTGVSQNPRHKITKRGQNVTFRCDPISEHNRLYWYRQTLGQGPEFLTYFQNEAQLEKSRLLSDRFSAERPKGSFSTLEIQRTEQGDSAMYLCASSFGAGGSHEQYFGPGTRLTVT.

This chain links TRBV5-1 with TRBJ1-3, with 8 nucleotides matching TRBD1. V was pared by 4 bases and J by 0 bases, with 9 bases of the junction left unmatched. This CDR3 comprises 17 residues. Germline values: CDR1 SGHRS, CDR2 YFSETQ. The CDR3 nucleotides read TGCGCCAGCAGCCGTGGACAGGGTTCGAGCTCTGGAAACACCATATATTTT. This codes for CASSRGQGSSSGNTIYF.

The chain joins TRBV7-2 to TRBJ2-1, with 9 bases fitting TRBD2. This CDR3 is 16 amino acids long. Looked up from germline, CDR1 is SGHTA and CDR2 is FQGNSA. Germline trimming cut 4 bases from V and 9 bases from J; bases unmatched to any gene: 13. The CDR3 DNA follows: TGTGCCAGCAGCTGGCAACCGGGACTAGCCACCGGTGAGCAGTTCTTC. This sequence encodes CASSWQPGLATGEQFF.

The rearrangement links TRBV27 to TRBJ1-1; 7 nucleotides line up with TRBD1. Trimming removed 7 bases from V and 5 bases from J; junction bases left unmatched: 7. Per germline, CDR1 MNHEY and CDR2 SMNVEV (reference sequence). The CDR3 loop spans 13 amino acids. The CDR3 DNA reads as TGTGCCAGCATGGGACAGTTGAGGACTGAAGCTTTCTTT. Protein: CASMGQLRTEAFF.

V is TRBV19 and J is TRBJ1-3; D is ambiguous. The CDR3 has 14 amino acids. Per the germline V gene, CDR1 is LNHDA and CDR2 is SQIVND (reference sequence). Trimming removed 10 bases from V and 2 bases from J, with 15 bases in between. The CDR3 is CATSASSTGNTIYF. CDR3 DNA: TGTGCCACCTCTGCGAGCTCTACTGGAAACACCATATATTTT.

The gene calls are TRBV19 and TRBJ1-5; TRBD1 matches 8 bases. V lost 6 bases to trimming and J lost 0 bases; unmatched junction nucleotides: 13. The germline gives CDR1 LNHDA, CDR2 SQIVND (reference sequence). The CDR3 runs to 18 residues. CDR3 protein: CASRNDRGGPYSNQPQHF. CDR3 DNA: TGTGCCAGTAGAAATGACAGGGGCGGCCCCTATAGCAATCAGCCCCAGCATTTT.

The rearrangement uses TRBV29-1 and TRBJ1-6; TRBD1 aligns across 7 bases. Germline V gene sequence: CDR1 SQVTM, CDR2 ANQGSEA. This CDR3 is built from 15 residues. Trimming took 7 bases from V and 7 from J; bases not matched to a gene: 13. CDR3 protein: CSARERDSPNSPLHF. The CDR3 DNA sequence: TGCAGCGCCCGCGAGAGGGACAGCCCAAATTCACCCCTCCACTTT.

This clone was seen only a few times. In nucleotides, the CDR3 is TGTGCCAGCAGCCGGACTAGCGGAAAGCAAGAGACCCAGTACTTC. Translating gives CASSRTSGKQETQYF. This chain connects TRBV7-2 to TRBJ2-5, with 10 nucleotides matching TRBD2. The CDR3 covers 15 residues. V lost 5 bases, J lost 2 bases, and 5 bases stayed unmatched. Germline loops: CDR1 SGHTA, CDR2 FQGNSA.

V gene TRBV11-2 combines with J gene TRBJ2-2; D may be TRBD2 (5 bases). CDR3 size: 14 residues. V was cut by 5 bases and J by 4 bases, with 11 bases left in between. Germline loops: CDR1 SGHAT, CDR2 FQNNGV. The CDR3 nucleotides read TGTGCCAGCAGCCCCGGGGTCACCACCGGGGAGCTGTTTTTT. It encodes CASSPGVTTGELFF.